Presented here are 27 T cell receptor beta chains from one specimen sequenced in a study of graft-versus-host responses after intestinal transplantation. Here immunoSEQ multiplex PCR was the method, and the copy in TCRdb shows in-frame clones only, minus some. In the table there are approximately 50,000 clones, about 90% of which are singletons. Here the sequenced sample was PBMCs, taken 26 days after transplant. These receptors all stem from a human patient who received an intestinal transplant, so some T cells may come from the graft donor.

The genes are TRBV11-2 and TRBJ1-4; TRBD1 aligns across 9 bases. Germline values: CDR1 SGHAT, CDR2 FQNNGV. The V and J ends lost 0 bases and 4 bases, in that order; junction bases with no gene match: 9. This CDR3 has 18 amino acids. CDR3 DNA sequence: TGTGCCAGCAGCTTAGAATACTCTGTGGGACAGGGTAATGAAAAACTGTTTTTT. It codes for CASSLEYSVGQGNEKLFF.

The rearrangement uses TRBV13 and TRBJ2-1, with TRBD2 matching 10 bases. CDR1 and CDR2 from the germline V gene are PRHDT and FYEKMQ (reference sequence). V shed 5 bases, J shed 7 bases, and the junction held 11 bases outside the gene matches. CDR3 length: 16 residues. The CDR3 nucleotides are TGTGCCAGCAGCCCATCGACTAGCGGGTATTTAAATGAGCAGTTCTTC. This sequence encodes CASSPSTSGYLNEQFF.

J is TRBJ1-5 and V is TRBV18; 9 nucleotides agree with TRBD1. The ends lost 3 bases at V and 10 bases at J; junction bases unmatched: 13. Germline V gene sequence: CDR1 KGHSH, CDR2 LQKENI. The CDR3 loop spans 16 amino acids. CDR3 nucleotide sequence: TGTGCCAGCTCACCGAAGGACAGGGGATTTGATATTCCCCAGCATTTT. Translated, it gives CASSPKDRGFDIPQHF.

The V and J genes are TRBV20-1 and TRBJ2-1; D is uncertain. The CDR3 covers 10 residues. Germline V gene data show CDR1 as DFQATT and CDR2 as SNEGSKA (reference sequence). V dropped 6 bases and J dropped 4 bases, with 4 bases sitting between them. The CDR3 protein is CSAVYNEQFF. The CDR3 DNA follows: TGCAGTGCCGTGTACAATGAGCAGTTCTTC.

V usage is TRBV5-1 and J usage is TRBJ2-6; D gene uncertain. The CDR3 spans 15 residues. Looked up from germline, CDR1 is SGHRS and CDR2 is YFSETQ. Trimming shortened V by 2 bases and J by 1 base, and 7 bases separated the two germline ends. CDR3 loop: CASSFVESGANVLTF. The DNA of the CDR3 is TGCGCCAGCAGCTTTGTAGAATCTGGGGCCAACGTCCTGACTTTC.

The rearrangement uses TRBV4-1 and TRBJ1-4; TRBD1 matches at 8 bases. Losses at the gene ends were 0 bases for V and 5 bases for J; bases not matched to a gene: 14. Per the germline V gene, CDR1 is MGHRA and CDR2 is YSYEKL. The CDR3 sequence is 19 residues long. The CDR3 region is CASSQEGAGGFMGNEKLFF. CDR3 in DNA: TGCGCCAGCAGCCAAGAGGGGGCAGGGGGCTTTATGGGGAATGAAAAACTGTTTTTT.

V gene TRBV6-1 combines with J gene TRBJ1-2; 10 nucleotides line up with TRBD1. Trimming cost V 3 bases and J 4 bases; bases outside gene matches: 2. Germline CDR1 reads MNHNS; CDR2 reads SASEGT. This CDR3 has 14 amino acids. The CDR3, as DNA: TGTGCCAGCAGTGATCGGGACAGGGGCTATGGCTACACCTTC. Protein: CASSDRDRGYGYTF.

In nucleotides, the CDR3 is TGTGCCAGCAGTGGGTCGCGGGAACTAGATACGCAGTATTTT. It codes for CASSGSRELDTQYF. The chain combines TRBV28 with TRBJ2-3; weak D call: TRBD2 (6 bases). The CDR3 consists of 14 residues. Germline V CDR1 and CDR2: MDHEN, SYDVKM. With 5 bases removed from V and 5 bases from J, the gap between germline ends came to 14 bases.

The chain has TRBV7-9 and TRBJ2-1; 7 bases are a match to TRBD2. V gave up 3 bases and J gave up 7 bases; unmatched junction bases: 9. The CDR3 sequence is 15 residues long. Germline CDR1 reads SEHNR; CDR2 reads FQNEAQ (reference sequence). The CDR3: CASSLGAGVGNEQFF. Here the CDR3 DNA reads TGTGCCAGCAGCTTGGGCGCGGGGGTGGGGAATGAGCAGTTCTTC. Filled out from reference TRBV7-9 and TRBJ2-1, the complete variable domain reads DTGVSQNPRHKITKRGQNVTFRCDPISEHNRLYWYRQTLGQGPEFLTYFQNEAQLEKSRLLSDRFSAERPKGSFSTLEIQRTEQGDSAMYLCASSLGAGVGNEQFFGPGTRLTVL.

This sequence joins TRBV7-3 and TRBJ2-2, with D unclear. Trimming removed 1 base from V and 7 bases from J, with 4 bases in between. The length of the CDR3 is 12 residues. Per germline, CDR1 SGHTA and CDR2 FQGTGA. The CDR3 DNA reads as TGTGCCAGCAGCTTAAGTCGCGGGGAGCTGTTTTTT. It is translated as CASSLSRGELFF.

V is TRBV7-9 and J is TRBJ1-5; D gene unclear. Trimming took 0 bases from V and 1 from J, leaving 4 bases between them. Germline V gene sequence: CDR1 SEHNR, CDR2 FQNEAQ (reference sequence). CDR3 length equals 14 residues. The CDR3 DNA is TGTGCCAGCAGCTTAGCGGCCAGCAATCAGCCCCAGCATTTT. Encoded protein: CASSLAASNQPQHF. Full variable domain (remainder filled in from reference TRBV7-9 and TRBJ1-5): DTGVSQNPRHKITKRGQNVTFRCDPISEHNRLYWYRQTLGQGPEFLTYFQNEAQLEKSRLLSDRFSAERPKGSFSTLEIQRTEQGDSAMYLCASSLAASNQPQHFGDGTRLSIL.

This chain uses TRBV2 with TRBJ2-5; TRBD1 is a possible D gene (5 bases). The germline V and J ends were trimmed by 3 bases and 4 bases, with 15 bases remaining between them. Germline V lookup: CDR1 SNHLY, CDR2 FYNNEI. There are 15 residues in the CDR3. CDR3 protein: CASSDSGQGGETQYF. The CDR3 DNA is TGTGCCAGCAGTGACTCGGGCCAGGGTGGAGAGACCCAGTACTTC.

The chain links TRBV10-3 to TRBJ2-2, with a tentative D call TRBD2 (6 bases). V gave up 3 bases and J gave up 6 bases, with 17 bases separating them. Germline CDR1 ENHRY, CDR2 SYGVKD. There are 16 residues in the CDR3. CDR3 residues: CAISEGIGGIAGELFF. The CDR3 nucleotides read TGTGCCATCAGTGAAGGTATTGGAGGGATCGCCGGGGAGCTGTTTTTT.

The chain couples TRBV9 to TRBJ1-4; D not certain. Germline CDR1 and CDR2: SGDLS and YYNGEE. The V end was cut by 0 bases, the J end by 3 bases, with 15 bases between. The CDR3 consists of 17 residues. The CDR3 DNA reads TGTGCCAGCAGCGTAGGGCCGGGGTTTTCGGCTAATGAAAAACTGTTTTTT. Its translation: CASSVGPGFSANEKLFF.

The J gene is TRBJ2-7, the V gene TRBV28, with 9 positions matching TRBD2. CDR3 length: 13 amino acids. Germline V gene sequence: CDR1 MDHEN, CDR2 SYDVKM. V was pared by 5 bases and J by 6 bases, with 5 bases of the junction left unmatched. The CDR3: CASSPGLAGEQYV. CDR3 bases: TGTGCCAGCAGTCCGGGACTAGCAGGCGAGCAGTACGTC.

This chain uses TRBV5-6 with TRBJ2-3; 10 nucleotides agree with TRBD2. After removal of 4 bases from V and 0 bases from J, the junction contained 5 bases not matched to a gene. The CDR3 length is 16 residues. Germline CDR1 and CDR2: SGHDT and YYEEEE. The CDR3 region is CASSRGTSVSTDTQYF. CDR3 sequence (DNA): TGTGCCAGCAGCCGTGGGACTAGCGTAAGCACAGATACGCAGTATTTT.

The gene calls are TRBV4-2 and TRBJ2-6, with TRBD2 matching 16 bases. There are 21 residues in the CDR3. V shed 0 bases, J shed 4 bases, and the junction held 9 bases outside the gene matches. Germline CDR1 is LGHNA and CDR2 is YNFKEQ. CDR3 in DNA: TGTGCCAGCAGCCAAGATATCCCGGGACTAGCGGGAGGGTCGGGGGCCAACGTCCTGACTTTC. Protein product: CASSQDIPGLAGGSGANVLTF.

The gene calls are TRBV7-8 and TRBJ2-3, with D unresolved. Germline V gene lookup returns CDR1 SGHVS and CDR2 FQNEAQ. Between the trimmed V and J ends, which lost 5 bases and 2 bases, there was a span of 11 bases. The CDR3 consists of 14 residues. The CDR3 here is CASSPTFPTDTQYF. DNA of the CDR3: TGTGCCAGCAGCCCGACATTCCCCACAGATACGCAGTATTTT.

The rearrangement joins TRBV7-6 to TRBJ2-5, with 10 bases that match TRBD1. This CDR3 has 16 amino acids. CDR1 is SGHVS, CDR2 FNYEAQ, per germline. The V and J ends lost 0 bases and 3 bases, in that order; junction bases with no gene match: 4. This CDR3 is CASSLAQGTGEETQYF. Written as DNA, the CDR3 is TGTGCCAGCAGCTTAGCGCAGGGGACAGGGGAAGAGACCCAGTACTTC. Based on the CDR3 plus reference TRBV7-6 and TRBJ2-5, the full variable domain is GAGVSQSPRYKVTKRGQDVALRCDPISGHVSLYWYRQALGQGPEFLTYFNYEAQQDKSGLPNDRFSAERPEGSISTLTIQRTEQRDSAMYRCASSLAQGTGEETQYFGPGTRLLVL.

The chain links TRBV25-1 to TRBJ2-5, with D perhaps matching TRBD1 (5 bases). Per germline, CDR1 MGHDK and CDR2 SYGVNS. Between the trimmed V and J ends, which lost 2 bases and 7 bases, there was a span of 11 bases. The CDR3 is 13 residues long. CDR3 in amino acids: CASSERQGGTQYF. The CDR3 nucleotides are TGTGCCAGCAGTGAAAGGCAGGGTGGGACCCAGTACTTC.

The gene calls are TRBV6-5 and TRBJ2-3; unclear D gene. V gave up 0 bases and J gave up 6 bases, with 7 bases separating them. The germline V gene has CDR1 MNHEY and CDR2 SVGAGI. The CDR3 spans 13 residues. Written as DNA, the CDR3 is TGTGCCAGCAGTTACTCGTTCCAGGATACGCAGTATTTT. It codes for CASSYSFQDTQYF.

This chain joins TRBV6-5 and TRBJ2-7; D is perhaps TRBD2 (7 bases). CDR1 MNHEY and CDR2 SVGAGI come from the germline V gene. V lost 0 bases and J 7 bases, leaving 19 bases between the germline ends. The CDR3 runs to 16 residues. The CDR3 bases are TGTGCCAGCAGTTACTCGCGGTGGAGGGGGGGTTTGGAGCAGTACTTC. It codes for CASSYSRWRGGLEQYF.

The V and J genes are TRBV29-1 and TRBJ1-2; 9 bases are shared with TRBD1. V dropped 4 bases and J dropped 6; count of bases not matched to a gene: 9. Germline V gives CDR1 SQVTM, CDR2 ANQGSEA. The CDR3 runs 14 residues. CDR3 region: CSVAPGQGYDGYTF. The CDR3, as DNA: TGCAGCGTTGCGCCGGGACAGGGTTATGATGGCTACACCTTC.

The V and J genes are TRBV9 and TRBJ2-1; 11 bases agree with TRBD2. This CDR3 spans 17 amino acids. Germline CDR1 reads SGDLS; CDR2 reads YYNGEE. V was clipped by 1 base and J by 5 bases; unmatched bases: 8. The CDR3 region has the DNA TGTGCCAGCAGCGTAACCAAGACTAGCGGGGAAGACAATGAGCAGTTCTTC. It encodes CASSVTKTSGEDNEQFF.

The chain carries TRBV30 and TRBJ2-1; TRBD2 agrees at 11 bases. The V gene's germline CDR1 is GTSNPN and CDR2 SVGIG (reference sequence). V lost 2 bases, J lost 1 base, and 4 bases stayed unmatched. CDR3 length equals 16 residues. In DNA, the CDR3 is TGTGCCTGGAGTCTCCGACTAGCGGGGTCCTACAATGAGCAGTTCTTC. It codes for CAWSLRLAGSYNEQFF.

This chain joins TRBV15 and TRBJ2-1, with 7 nucleotides matching TRBD1. The ends lost 8 bases at V and 7 bases at J; junction bases unmatched: 11. The CDR3 consists of 14 residues. The germline V gene encodes CDR1 LNHNV and CDR2 YYDKDF (reference sequence). The CDR3 loop reads CATLMGQSENEQFF. DNA for the CDR3: TGTGCCACCCTGATGGGACAGTCGGAAAATGAGCAGTTCTTC.

This chain connects TRBV19 to TRBJ1-1, with D possibly TRBD1 on 6 matching bases. Trimming stripped 7 bases from V and 4 bases from J, with 16 bases between. The CDR3 extends over 14 amino acids. Germline assignment: CDR1 LNHDA and CDR2 SQIVND (reference sequence). The CDR3 sequence: CASTEGGVRTEAFF. Written as DNA, the CDR3 is TGTGCCAGTACCGAGGGGGGGGTTCGCACTGAAGCTTTCTTT.